This note documents a single TCR beta chain sequence. A v3.0 immunoSEQ assay was performed at survey level. Assay: immunoSEQ multiplex PCR; the TCRdb copy retains only in-frame clones and omits some. The sample yields 15,000 or so clones, approximately 72% seen once. V lost 4 bases and J lost 1, with 10 bases in between. Per the germline V gene, CDR1 is GTSNPN and CDR2 is SVGIG (reference sequence). The CDR3 sequence is 13 residues long. The data belong to a study of long-term antiretroviral therapy in people with HIV. The chain uses TRBV30 and TRBJ1-2; D ambiguous. The sequence was collected from a woman between 35 and 50 years old with HIV. Sample: unsorted PBMCs, taken nearly 3.3 years after starting antiretroviral therapy. The CDR3 reads CAWIDGVNYGYTF. CDR3 DNA: TGTGCCTGGATAGATGGGGTTAACTATGGCTACACCTTC.